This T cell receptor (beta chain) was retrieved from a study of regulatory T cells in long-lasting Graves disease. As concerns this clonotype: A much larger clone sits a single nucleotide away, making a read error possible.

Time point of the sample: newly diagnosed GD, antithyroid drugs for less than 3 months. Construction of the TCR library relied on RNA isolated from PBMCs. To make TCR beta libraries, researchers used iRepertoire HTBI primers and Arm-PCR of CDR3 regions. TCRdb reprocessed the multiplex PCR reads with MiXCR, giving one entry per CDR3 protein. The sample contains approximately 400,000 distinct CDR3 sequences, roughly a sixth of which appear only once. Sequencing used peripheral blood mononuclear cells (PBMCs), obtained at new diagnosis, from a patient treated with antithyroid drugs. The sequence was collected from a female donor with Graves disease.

The CDR3 nucleotides are TGTGCTAGTGGGGGCAGGGGGGACACTGAAGCTTCCTTT. Its protein is CASGGRGDTEASF. The chain has TRBV12-5 and TRBJ1-1, with 7 bases matching TRBD1. The CDR3 is 13 residues long. Germline lookup yields CDR1 LGHNT and CDR2 FRNRAP.